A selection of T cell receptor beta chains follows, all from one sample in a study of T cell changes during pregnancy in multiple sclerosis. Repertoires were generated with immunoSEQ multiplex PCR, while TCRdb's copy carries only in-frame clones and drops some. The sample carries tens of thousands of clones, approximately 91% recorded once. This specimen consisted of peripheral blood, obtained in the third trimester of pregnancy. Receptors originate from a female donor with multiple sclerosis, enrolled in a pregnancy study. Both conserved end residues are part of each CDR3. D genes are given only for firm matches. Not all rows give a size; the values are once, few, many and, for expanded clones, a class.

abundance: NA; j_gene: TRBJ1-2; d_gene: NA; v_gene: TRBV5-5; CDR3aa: CASSSASNYGYTF; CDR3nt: TGTGCCAGCAGCAGCGCGAGTAACTATGGCTACACCTTC
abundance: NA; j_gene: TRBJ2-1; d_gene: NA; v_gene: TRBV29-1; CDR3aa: CSFSPGGLGEQFF; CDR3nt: TGCAGCTTTTCACCCGGGGGGCTGGGCGAGCAGTTCTTC
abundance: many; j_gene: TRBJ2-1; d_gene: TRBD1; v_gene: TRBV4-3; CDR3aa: CASSQDRGEAYNEQFF; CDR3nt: TGCGCCAGCAGCCAGGACAGGGGGGAGGCCTACAATGAGCAGTTCTTC
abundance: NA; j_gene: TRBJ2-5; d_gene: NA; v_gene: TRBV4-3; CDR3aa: CASSPGLEETQYF; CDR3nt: TGCGCCAGCAGCCCCGGACTCGAGGAGACCCAGTACTTC
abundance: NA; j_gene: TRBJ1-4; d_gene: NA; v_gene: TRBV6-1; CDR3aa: CASADSPNEKLFF; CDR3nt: TGTGCCAGCGCCGACAGCCCGAATGAAAAACTGTTTTTT
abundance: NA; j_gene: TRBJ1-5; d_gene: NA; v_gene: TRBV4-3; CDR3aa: CASSHNRDHQPQHF; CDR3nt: TGCGCCAGCAGCCACAACAGAGACCATCAGCCCCAGCATTTT
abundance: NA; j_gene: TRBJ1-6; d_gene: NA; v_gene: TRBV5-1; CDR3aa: CASSSFIDNSPLHF; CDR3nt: TGCGCCAGCAGCTCTTTTATCGATAATTCACCCCTCCACTTT
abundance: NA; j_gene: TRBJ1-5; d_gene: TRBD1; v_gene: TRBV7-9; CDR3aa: CASSLGTGGSNQPQHF; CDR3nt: TGTGCCAGCAGCTTGGGGACAGGGGGCAGCAATCAGCCCCAGCATTTT
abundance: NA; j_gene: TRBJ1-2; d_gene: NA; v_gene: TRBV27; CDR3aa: CASSLSGGVNYGYTF; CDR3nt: TGTGCCAGCAGTTTATCCGGGGGGGTCAACTATGGCTACACCTTC
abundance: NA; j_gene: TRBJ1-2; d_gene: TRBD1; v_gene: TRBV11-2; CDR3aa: CASSLGGTGLRGYTF; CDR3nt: TGTGCCAGCAGCTTAGGCGGGACAGGGCTTCGCGGCTACACCTTC
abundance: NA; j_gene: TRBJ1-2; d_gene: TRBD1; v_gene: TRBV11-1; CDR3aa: CASSLGGGTYGYTF; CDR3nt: TGTGCCAGCAGCTTAGGAGGGGGCACCTATGGCTACACCTTC
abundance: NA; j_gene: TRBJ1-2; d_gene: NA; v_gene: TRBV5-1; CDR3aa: CASSLRAGIGIANYGYTF; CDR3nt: TGCGCCAGCAGCTTACGGGCGGGGATTGGTATAGCTAACTATGGCTACACCTTC
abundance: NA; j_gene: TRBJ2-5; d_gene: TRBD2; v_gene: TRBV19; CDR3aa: CASSISSGGALETQYF; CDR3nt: TGTGCCAGTAGTATCAGTTCGGGGGGGGCACTAGAGACCCAGTACTTC
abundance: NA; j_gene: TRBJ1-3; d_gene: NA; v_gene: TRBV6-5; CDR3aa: CASSYLGQNAGNTIYF; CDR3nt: TGTGCCAGCAGTTACTTGGGACAAAATGCTGGAAACACCATATATTTT
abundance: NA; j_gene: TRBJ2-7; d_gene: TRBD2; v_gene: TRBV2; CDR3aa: CASSGLGSGGRLTYEQYF; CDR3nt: TGTGCCAGCAGTGGCCTGGGTAGCGGGGGAAGACTAACCTACGAGCAGTACTTC
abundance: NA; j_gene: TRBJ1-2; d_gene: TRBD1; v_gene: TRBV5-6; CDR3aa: CASSWDRGYGYTF; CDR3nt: TGTGCCAGCAGCTGGGACAGGGGGTATGGCTACACCTTC
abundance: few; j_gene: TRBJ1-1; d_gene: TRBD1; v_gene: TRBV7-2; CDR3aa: CASSTRGQGGSGEAFF; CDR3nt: TGTGCCAGCAGCACCCGGGGGCAGGGGGGAAGTGGTGAAGCTTTCTTT
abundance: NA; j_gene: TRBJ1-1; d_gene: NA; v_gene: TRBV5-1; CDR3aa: CASSRGAVTEAFF; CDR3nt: TGCGCCAGCAGCAGGGGCGCGGTCACTGAAGCTTTCTTT
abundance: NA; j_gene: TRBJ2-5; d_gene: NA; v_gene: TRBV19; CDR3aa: CASSKLVTYQETQYF; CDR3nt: TGTGCCAGTAGTAAGCTCGTTACTTACCAAGAGACCCAGTACTTC
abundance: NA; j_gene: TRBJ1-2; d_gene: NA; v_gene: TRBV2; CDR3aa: CASRAGDFHTF; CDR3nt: TGTGCCAGCAGGGCGGGGGACTTTCATACCTTC
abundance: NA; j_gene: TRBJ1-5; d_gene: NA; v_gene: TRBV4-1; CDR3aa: CASSHGTLQPQHF; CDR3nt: TGCGCCAGCAGCCACGGGACACTTCAGCCCCAGCATTTT
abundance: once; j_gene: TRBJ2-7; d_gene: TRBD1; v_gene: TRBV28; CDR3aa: CASRRTGQRYEQYF; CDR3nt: TGTGCCAGCAGGAGAACGGGACAGCGCTACGAGCAGTACTTC
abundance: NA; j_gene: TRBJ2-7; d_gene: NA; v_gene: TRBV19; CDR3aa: CASSAQQTYEQYF; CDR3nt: TGTGCCAGTAGTGCTCAACAAACCTACGAGCAGTACTTC
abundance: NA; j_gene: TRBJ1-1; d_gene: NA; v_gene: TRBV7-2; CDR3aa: CASSFMRVEAFF; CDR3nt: TGTGCCAGCAGCTTTATGAGGGTTGAAGCTTTCTTT
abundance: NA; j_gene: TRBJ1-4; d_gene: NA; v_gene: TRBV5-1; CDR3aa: CASSFEGFPNEKLFF; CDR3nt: TGCGCCAGCAGCTTTGAGGGATTCCCTAATGAAAAACTGTTTTTT
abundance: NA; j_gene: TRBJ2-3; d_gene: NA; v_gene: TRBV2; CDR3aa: CASSYEGGTDTQYF; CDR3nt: TGTGCCAGCAGTTACGAGGGGGGCACAGATACGCAGTATTTT
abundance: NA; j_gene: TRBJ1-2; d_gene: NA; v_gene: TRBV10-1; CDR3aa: CASSEGGLNYGYTF; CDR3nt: TGCGCCAGCAGTGAGGGCGGCCTTAACTATGGCTACACCTTC
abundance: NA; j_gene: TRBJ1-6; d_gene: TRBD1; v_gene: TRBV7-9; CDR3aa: CASSFPGQGTSPLHF; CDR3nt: TGTGCCAGCAGCTTTCCGGGACAGGGGACTTCACCCCTCCACTTT
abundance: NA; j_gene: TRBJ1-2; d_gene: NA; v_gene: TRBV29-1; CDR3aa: CSTGGKPYGYTF; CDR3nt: TGCAGCACCGGGGGGAAACCTTATGGCTACACCTTC
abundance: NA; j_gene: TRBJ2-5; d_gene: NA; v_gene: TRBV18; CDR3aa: CASSPGLQETQYF; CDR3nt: TGTGCCAGCTCGCCAGGGCTCCAAGAGACCCAGTACTTC
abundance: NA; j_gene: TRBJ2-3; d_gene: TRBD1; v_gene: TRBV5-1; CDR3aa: CASSLGVGTGDTQYF; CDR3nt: TGCGCCAGCAGCTTGGGGGTCGGGACAGGGGATACGCAGTATTTT
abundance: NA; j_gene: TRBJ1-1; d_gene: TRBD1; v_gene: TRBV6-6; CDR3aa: CASRPGQANTEAFF; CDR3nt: TGTGCCAGCAGACCGGGACAGGCGAACACTGAAGCTTTCTTT
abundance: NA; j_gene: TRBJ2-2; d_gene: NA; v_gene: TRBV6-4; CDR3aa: CASSLTGSGELFF; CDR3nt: TGTGCCAGCAGTTTAACGGGGTCCGGGGAGCTGTTTTTT
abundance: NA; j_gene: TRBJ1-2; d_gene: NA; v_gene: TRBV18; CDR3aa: CASSPEMNYGYTF; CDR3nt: TGTGCCAGCTCACCGGAGATGAACTATGGCTACACCTTC
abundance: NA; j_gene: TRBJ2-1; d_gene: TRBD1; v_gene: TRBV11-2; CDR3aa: CASSFRWDSNEQFF; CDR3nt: TGTGCCAGCAGCTTCAGATGGGACAGCAATGAGCAGTTCTTC
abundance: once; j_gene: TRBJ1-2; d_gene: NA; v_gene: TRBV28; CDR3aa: CASTPWGRNLIGDTF; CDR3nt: TGTGCCAGCACCCCCTGGGGCAGGAACCTAATTGGGGACACCTTC
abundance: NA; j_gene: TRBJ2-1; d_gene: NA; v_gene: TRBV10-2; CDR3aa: CASGRDSPFF; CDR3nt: TGCGCCAGCGGACGGGACTCTCCGTTCTTC